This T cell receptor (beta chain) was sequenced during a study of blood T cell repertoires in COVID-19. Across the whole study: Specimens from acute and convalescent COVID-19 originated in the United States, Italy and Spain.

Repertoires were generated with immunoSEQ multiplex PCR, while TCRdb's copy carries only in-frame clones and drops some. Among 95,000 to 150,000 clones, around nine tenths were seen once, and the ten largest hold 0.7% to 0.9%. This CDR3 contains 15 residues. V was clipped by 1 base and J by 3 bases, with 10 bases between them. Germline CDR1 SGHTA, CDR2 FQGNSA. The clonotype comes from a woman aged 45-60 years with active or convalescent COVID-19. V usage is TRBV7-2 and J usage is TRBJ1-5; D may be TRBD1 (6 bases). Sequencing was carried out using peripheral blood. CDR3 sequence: CASSLVRGTNQPQHF. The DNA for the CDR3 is TGTGCCAGCAGCTTAGTCAGGGGAACCAATCAGCCCCAGCATTTT. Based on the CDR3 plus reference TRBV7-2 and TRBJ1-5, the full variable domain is GAGVSQSPSNKVTEKGKDVELRCDPISGHTALYWYRQSLGQGLEFLIYFQGNSAPDKSGLPSDRFSAERTGGSVSTLTIQRTQQEDSAVYLCASSLVRGTNQPQHFGDGTRLSIL.